The present entry profiles one T cell receptor (beta chain) with its context. TCRdb's table, derived via immunoSEQ multiplex PCR, lists solely in-frame clones and lacks some. The repertoire holds about 86,000 clones, 87% seen once, with approximately 1% in the top ten. CDR3 size: 14 residues. Trimming left V 7 bases short and J 8 bases short, with 20 bases between. CDR1 MDHEN and CDR2 SYDVKM come from the germline V gene. This sample is drawn from a study of blood T cell repertoires in COVID-19. The wider study: The study drew acute and convalescent COVID-19 samples from the United States, Italy and Spain. PBMCs, B-cell-depleted T cells, or T cells provided the cDNA or gDNA that made up the material.

The chain is built from TRBV28 and TRBJ1-2, with D unclear. Sequenced: peripheral blood. This clonotype was sampled from a human donor in a cohort sampled during active COVID-19. CDR3 sequence (DNA): TGTGCCAGCACCCTCAGTCGGGGAATAGAGGGCTACACCTTC. Amino acids: CASTLSRGIEGYTF.